This record looks at one T cell receptor (beta chain) sequence and its context. Measured with immunoSEQ multiplex PCR; TCRdb has only the in-frame clones, and not every one. In the table there are about 72,000 clones, approximately 89% of which are singletons. The CDR3 is made up of 21 amino acids. CDR1 SGHVT and CDR2 SQSDAQ come from the germline V gene. This entry comes from a study of OX40 agonist ivuxolimab in advanced cancers. This clonotype was obtained from an adult with an advanced solid tumor such as melanoma, head and neck, liver or kidney cancer. The chain joins TRBV7-4 to TRBJ2-5; TRBD2 might be the D (6 bases). Judging by the DNA end, TRBJ2-7 fits better; the J call may be wrong. Sequenced here: CD4+ or CD8+ T cells sorted from blood, sampled in a trial of the OX40 agonist ivuxolimab. CDR3 sequence reads: CASSLGGSQSVIVRERYEQYF. As DNA, the CDR3 is TGTGCCAGCAGCTTAGGAGGGAGTCAGAGCGTCATCGTACGGGAGCGCTACGAGCAGTACTTC.